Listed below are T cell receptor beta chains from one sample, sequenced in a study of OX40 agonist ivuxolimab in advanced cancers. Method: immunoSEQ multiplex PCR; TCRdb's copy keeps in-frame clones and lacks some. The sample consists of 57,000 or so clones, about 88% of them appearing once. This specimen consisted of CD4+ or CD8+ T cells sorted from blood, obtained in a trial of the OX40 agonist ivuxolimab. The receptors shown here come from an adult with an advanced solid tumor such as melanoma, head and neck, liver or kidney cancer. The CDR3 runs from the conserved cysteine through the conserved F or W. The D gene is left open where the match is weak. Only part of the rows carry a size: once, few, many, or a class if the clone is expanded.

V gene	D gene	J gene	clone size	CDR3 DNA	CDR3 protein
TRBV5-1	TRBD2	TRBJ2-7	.	TGCGCCAGCAGATCTAGCGGGGGGAGCTCCTACGAGCAGTACTTC	CASRSSGGSSYEQYF
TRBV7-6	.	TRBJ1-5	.	TGTGCCAGCAGCTTAGACAGGAATCAGCCCCAGCATTTT	CASSLDRNQPQHF
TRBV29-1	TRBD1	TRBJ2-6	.	TGCAGCGTTAAGGGACAGGGGGTTTCTGGGGCCAACGTCCTGACTTTC	CSVKGQGVSGANVLTF
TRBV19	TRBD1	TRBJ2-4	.	TGTGCCAGTAGCCGACAGGGCGGTATAGCCAAAAACATTCAGTACTTC	CASSRQGGIAKNIQYF
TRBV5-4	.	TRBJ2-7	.	TGTGCCAGCAGCTTGGCACAGGGATTCGGAGAGCAGTACTTC	CASSLAQGFGEQYF
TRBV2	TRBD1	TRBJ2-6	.	TGTGCCAGCAGGACGGGACAGCCTGGGGCCAACGTCCTGACTTTC	CASRTGQPGANVLTF
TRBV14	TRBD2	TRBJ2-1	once	TGTGCCAGCAGCCCCCGTGGCGGGCGGGGGGGCCGTGTCAATGAGCAGTTCTTC	CASSPRGGRGGRVNEQFF
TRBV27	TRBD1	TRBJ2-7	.	TGTGCCAGCAGTGCCCGACAGGGGTTAACCTCCTACGAGCAGTACTTC	CASSARQGLTSYEQYF
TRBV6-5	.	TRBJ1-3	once	TGTGCCAGCAGTTACCTCCCCGGGCTCTCTGGAAACACCATATATTTT	CASSYLPGLSGNTIYF
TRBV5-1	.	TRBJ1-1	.	TGCGCCAGCAGCCCGGATCTGAACACTGAAGCTTTCTTT	CASSPDLNTEAFF
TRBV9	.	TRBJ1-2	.	TGTGCCAGCAGCGTAGTAGGGACGGCCTTGAATGGGTATGGCTACACCTTC	CASSVVGTALNGYGYTF
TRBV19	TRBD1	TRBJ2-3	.	TGTGCCAGTAGTACCTACGGACAGGGGAGAAATACGCAGTATTTT	CASSTYGQGRNTQYF
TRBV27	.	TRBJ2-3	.	TGTGCCAGCAGTACCCGGACAACTACCACAGATACGCAGTATTTT	CASSTRTTTTDTQYF
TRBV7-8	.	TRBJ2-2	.	TGTGCCAGCAGCGGTAGGGGAGTCGGGGAGCTGTTTTTT	CASSGRGVGELFF
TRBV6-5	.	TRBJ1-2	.	TGTGCCAGCTGGCAAGGGACTGCCACTGGGTATGGCTACACCTTC	CASWQGTATGYGYTF
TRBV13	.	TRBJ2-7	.	TGTGCCAGCAGCCCGTCGGGGAAAGGCTTCTACGAGCAGTACTTC	CASSPSGKGFYEQYF
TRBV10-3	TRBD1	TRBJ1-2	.	TGTGCCATCAGTGCCCGGGACAGCAAGATTGATTATGGCTACACCTTC	CAISARDSKIDYGYTF
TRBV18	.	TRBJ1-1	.	TGTGCCAGCTCACCCCAAAATTCGGGAGGCACCTATACGAACACTGAAGCTTTCTTT	CASSPQNSGGTYTNTEAFF
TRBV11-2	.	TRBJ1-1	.	TGTGCCAGCAGCGATAGGCAGGGTATGGTACGAGCTTTCTTT	CASSDRQGMVRAFF
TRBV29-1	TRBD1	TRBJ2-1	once	TGCAGCGACAGGGACAGGGCTGGCTACAATGAGCAGTTCTTC	CSDRDRAGYNEQFF
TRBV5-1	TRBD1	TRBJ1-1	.	TGCGCCAGCAGCTTGGCTTACAGGGGGAGAGGAACTGAAGCTTTCTTT	CASSLAYRGRGTEAFF
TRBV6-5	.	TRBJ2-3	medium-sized	TGTGCCAGCAGTCTAAGCGGGTTCACAGATACGCAGTATTTT	CASSLSGFTDTQYF
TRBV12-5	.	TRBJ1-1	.	TGTGCTAGTGGTTTGATGTCGAACACTGAAGCTTTCTTT	CASGLMSNTEAFF
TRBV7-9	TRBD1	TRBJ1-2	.	TGTGCCAGCAGCACTACAGGGGGAGGTACTGGCTACACCTTC	CASSTTGGGTGYTF
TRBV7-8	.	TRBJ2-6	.	TGTGCCAGCAGCTTAACACACAGCTCTGGGGCCAACGTCCTGACTTTC	CASSLTHSSGANVLTF